Below are 10 T cell receptor beta chains sequenced from a single sample in a study of radiation and T cells in renal cell carcinoma. TCRdb's copy holds only in-frame clones and misses some; the assay was immunoSEQ multiplex PCR. The sample records about 95,000 clones, 75% to 90% being singletons. Time point described: baseline pretreatment blood. Treatment reported: 15 Gy SBRT to primary tumor, nephrectomy 4 weeks later. This material consisted of blood, taken from a patient whose treatment included radiotherapy and nephrectomy. These receptors came from a man aged 50 to 60 with renal cell carcinoma.

The V call is TRBV10-2, the J call TRBJ1-5; 10 bases fit TRBD1. The CDR3 is 18 amino acids. V shed 4 bases, J shed 2 bases, and the junction held 11 bases outside the gene matches. CDR1 WSHSY and CDR2 SAAADI come from the germline V gene. CDR3 nucleotides: TGCGCCAGCAGTGGGCCTCCCGGGACAGGGGCGGGCAATCAGCCCCAGCATTTT. Translating gives CASSGPPGTGAGNQPQHF.

The chain combines TRBV6-6 with TRBJ1-5; TRBD1 matches at 8 bases. Trimming at V came to 5 bases and at J to 6 bases, leaving 9 bases not matched to a gene. CDR1 MNHNY and CDR2 SVGAGI come from the germline V gene (reference sequence). The CDR3 runs 15 residues. The CDR3 coding sequence is TGTGCCAGCAGTACCGGACAGGGCCTTGGTCAGCCCCAGCATTTT. Translating gives CASSTGQGLGQPQHF.

The chain joins TRBV18 to TRBJ1-2; D uncertain. The germline CDR1 and CDR2 sequences are KGHSH and LQKENI. The CDR3 has 12 residues. V lost 6 bases and J 0 bases, leaving 5 bases between the germline ends. CDR3 region: CASSGANYGYTF. The CDR3 DNA reads as TGTGCCAGCTCCGGCGCTAACTATGGCTACACCTTC. The full variable domain, completed using reference TRBV18 and TRBJ1-2, is NAGVMQNPRHLVRRRGQEARLRCSPMKGHSHVYWYRQLPEEGLKFMVYLQKENIIDESGMPKERFSAEFPKEGPSILRIQQVVRGDSAAYFCASSGANYGYTFGSGTRLTVV.

V gene TRBV7-9 combines with J gene TRBJ2-5; tentatively, D is TRBD1 or TRBD2 (5 bases each). The CDR3 sequence is 14 residues long. Germline assignment: CDR1 SEHNR and CDR2 FQNEAQ (reference sequence). Trimming left V 6 bases short and J 4 bases short, with 15 bases between. The CDR3 region has the DNA TGTGCCAGCAGTGAAGACCCGGGACCAGAGACCCAGTACTTC. It specifies CASSEDPGPETQYF.

The chain links TRBV18 to TRBJ2-5; perhaps TRBD1 as D (5 bases). The V and J ends lost 6 bases and 5 bases respectively, with 16 bases between them. CDR1 and CDR2 (germline): KGHSH, LQKENI. The CDR3 consists of 14 residues. This CDR3 is CASSPEGAGETQYF. In DNA, the CDR3 is TGTGCCAGCTCCCCGGAAGGGGCAGGCGAGACCCAGTACTTC.

This chain links TRBV5-4 with TRBJ2-5; D is undetermined. The CDR3 is made up of 13 amino acids. The germline V and J ends were trimmed by 0 bases and 4 bases, with 7 bases remaining between them. The germline gives CDR1 SGHNT, CDR2 YYREEE (reference sequence). The CDR3 nucleotides are TGTGCCAGCAGCTTGGAAGCTAGAGAGACCCAGTACTTC. This encodes CASSLEARETQYF.

In its sample, this clone was seen once. V and J are TRBV2 and TRBJ2-3, with 7 bases fitting TRBD2. In germline, CDR1 is SNHLY, CDR2 FYNNEI. The CDR3 is 14 amino acids. V was pared by 7 bases and J by 2 bases, with 6 bases of the junction left unmatched. The CDR3 nucleotides are TGTGCCAGCATGGCGGGGGTTGTCACAGATACGCAGTATTTT. This codes for CASMAGVVTDTQYF.

The CDR3 coding sequence is TGTGCCAGCAACAAACAAATAGGGGAGACCCAGTACTTC. Protein: CASNKQIGETQYF. The V call is TRBV13, the J call TRBJ2-5; no definite D call. Per the germline V gene, CDR1 is PRHDT and CDR2 is FYEKMQ (reference sequence). Trimming left V 7 bases short and J 5 bases short, with 14 bases between. CDR3 length: 13 amino acids.

The sample holds one count of this clone. This chain connects TRBV5-1 to TRBJ2-5; TRBD2 matches at 12 bases. Germline trimming cut 5 bases from V and 1 base from J; bases unmatched to any gene: 12. The CDR3 spans 18 residues. Germline loops: CDR1 SGHRS, CDR2 YFSETQ. CDR3 loop: CASSLVRGLAGFQETQYF. The CDR3 DNA is TGCGCCAGCAGTCTAGTACGGGGACTAGCGGGTTTCCAAGAGACCCAGTACTTC.

The chain uses TRBV4-3 and TRBJ2-3; D is perhaps TRBD2 (5 bases). CDR3 length: 13 residues. The V end was cut by 0 bases, the J end by 5 bases, with 6 bases between. From germline, CDR1 is LGHNA and CDR2 YSLEER. The CDR3 reads CASSQEREDTQYF. The CDR3 region has the DNA TGCGCCAGCAGCCAAGAGAGGGAAGATACGCAGTATTTT.